Listed below are T cell receptor beta chains from one sample, sequenced in a study of response to subunit inactivated influenza vaccine. Each CDR3 protein is one row after TCRdb ran MiXCR on the RT-PCR reads. Here the sample spans approximately 500,000 distinct CDR3 sequences, approximately 13% being singletons. This material consisted of PBMCs from blood, taken about 40 days after vaccination. All receptors come from a man in his fifties or sixties who received an inactivated influenza vaccine. CDR3s include the opening cysteine and the closing phenylalanine or tryptophan. Each record gives: clone size, V gene, J gene, D gene, CDR3 protein, CDR3 DNA. The D gene is left open where the match is weak. Clone size appears in some rows only: once, few, many, or a class for an expanded clone.

many	TRBV6-5	TRBJ2-3	.	CASGTDTQYF	TGTGCCAGCGGGACAGATACGCAGTATTTT
few	TRBV2	TRBJ2-7	TRBD2	CASSFGLAGGNEQYF	TGTGCCAGCAGTTTTGGACTAGCGGGAGGAAACGAGCAGTACTTC
few	TRBV5-1	TRBJ2-2	TRBD2	CASSFRTSGNTGELFF	TGCGCCAGCAGCTTTCGGACTAGCGGGAACACCGGGGAGCTGTTTTTT
few	TRBV12-3/TRBV12-4	TRBJ2-3	.	CASSYRTHRDTQYF	TGTGCCAGCAGTTACAGGACGCATAGAGATACGCAGTATTTT
.	TRBV5-1	TRBJ2-1	.	CASSLADGQFYNEQFF	TGCGCCAGCAGCTTGGCCGATGGACAGTTTTACAATGAGCAGTTCTTC
many	TRBV20-1	TRBJ2-1	TRBD2	CSARETSGSLNEQFF	TGCAGTGCTAGAGAAACTAGCGGAAGTTTGAATGAGCAGTTCTTC
.	TRBV9	TRBJ2-2	TRBD2	CASSPGLAGFGELFF	TGTGCCAGCAGCCCGGGACTAGCGGGATTCGGGGAGCTGTTTTTT
.	TRBV11-2	TRBJ1-1	TRBD1	CASSSDRVAAFF	TGTGCCAGCAGCTCCGACAGGGTGGCCGCTTTCTTT
many	TRBV20-1	TRBJ2-1	.	CSASDPMCDEQFF	TGCAGTGCTTCCGACCCGATGTGCGATGAGCAGTTCTTC
many	TRBV5-1	TRBJ2-5	.	CASSLHGSGSRKETQYF	TGCGCCAGCAGCTTGCATGGTAGCGGATCCCGGAAAGAGACCCAGTACTTC
.	TRBV6-5	TRBJ1-4	TRBD1	CASSFGTATNEKLFF	TGTGCCAGCAGTTTCGGGACAGCAACTAATGAAAAACTGTTTTTT
many	TRBV15	TRBJ2-1	.	CATSRDRGSHNEQFF	TGTGCCACCAGCAGAGATAGGGGCAGCCACAATGAGCAGTTCTTC
few	TRBV20-1	TRBJ2-5	.	CSARGLISQETQYF	TGCAGTGCTAGAGGCCTAATTAGTCAAGAGACCCAGTACTTC
few	TRBV18	TRBJ1-2	.	CASSPRAFHYGYTF	TGTGCCAGCTCACCGAGAGCGTTTCACTATGGCTACACCTTC
few	TRBV9	TRBJ2-1	.	CASSEGSRELGDNEQFF	TGTGCCAGCAGCGAGGGGAGTCGGGAGTTAGGCGACAATGAGCAGTTCTTC
few	TRBV9	TRBJ2-2	TRBD2	CASSPLTSGREGELFF	TGTGCCAGCAGCCCCCTGACTAGCGGGAGGGAGGGGGAGCTGTTTTTT
few	TRBV4-1	TRBJ1-6	.	CASSPTIGSLHF	TGCGCCAGCAGCCCCACTATCGGGTCCCTCCACTTT
few	TRBV27	TRBJ1-1	TRBD1	CASSLQGAHNTEAFF	TGTGCCAGCAGTTTACAGGGGGCGCACAACACTGAAGCTTTCTTT
.	TRBV24-1	TRBJ2-1	.	CATSDPTGIRGNEQFF	TGTGCCACCAGTGATCCAACAGGTATTAGGGGCAATGAGCAGTTCTTC
few	TRBV12-3/TRBV12-4	TRBJ2-1	TRBD2	CASSSGLAASTGFF	TGTGCCAGCAGCTCGGGACTAGCGGCGTCAACGGGGTTCTTC
many	TRBV10-1	TRBJ2-1	TRBD1	CASSVDRAYNEQFF	TGCGCCAGCAGTGTGGACAGGGCCTACAATGAGCAGTTCTTC
few	TRBV2	TRBJ1-5	.	CASSQTDSNQPQHF	TGTGCCAGCAGTCAGACAGATAGCAATCAGCCCCAGCATTTT
.	TRBV19	TRBJ2-7	.	CASGPGTLLREQYF	TGTGCCAGTGGGCCAGGGACCCTTTTGAGAGAGCAGTACTTC
.	TRBV29-1	TRBJ2-1	.	CSSKTGLNEQFF	TGCAGCTCAAAGACAGGTTTAAATGAGCAGTTCTTC
many	TRBV7-8	TRBJ2-1	.	CASTGLSSSYNEQFF	TGTGCCAGCACGGGGTTAAGCAGCTCCTACAATGAGCAGTTCTTC
few	TRBV7-9	TRBJ2-7	.	CASSSRDKPYEQYF	TGTGCCAGCAGCTCCAGGGACAAGCCCTACGAGCAGTACTTC
few	TRBV6-6	TRBJ2-5	.	CASSPFFQETQYF	TGTGCCAGCAGTCCCTTCTTCCAAGAGACCCAGTACTTC
.	TRBV19	TRBJ1-1	TRBD1	CASSIPWTGGTEAFF	TGTGCCAGTAGCATTCCATGGACAGGGGGAACTGAAGCTTTCTTT
.	TRBV7-2	TRBJ2-2	.	CASSSILRPGSTGELFF	TGTGCCAGCAGCTCTATTTTGAGACCCGGTTCCACCGGGGAGCTGTTTTTT
.	TRBV14	TRBJ1-4	.	CASSSREVAEKLFF	TGTGCCAGCAGCAGTCGGGAGGTGGCGGAAAAACTGTTTTTT
.	TRBV7-9	TRBJ2-5	TRBD2	CASSLGGGDETQYF	TGTGCCAGCAGCTTAGGCGGGGGGGACGAGACCCAGTACTTC
.	TRBV12-3/TRBV12-4	TRBJ1-1	.	CASSPPGHLNTEAFF	TGTGCCAGCAGCCCCCCGGGACACCTGAACACTGAAGCTTTCTTT
.	TRBV4-1	TRBJ2-3	.	CASSQGTFSTDTQYF	TGCGCCAGCAGCCAAGGGACTTTTAGCACAGATACGCAGTATTTT
few	TRBV5-1	TRBJ1-1	TRBD1	CASSSTGQPYLTEAFF	TGCGCCAGCAGCTCAACGGGACAGCCCTATTTAACTGAAGCTTTCTTT
many	TRBV6-6	TRBJ2-2	.	CASRSVDTGELFF	TGTGCCAGCAGATCCGTGGACACCGGGGAGCTGTTTTTT
few	TRBV30	TRBJ2-2	.	CAWRPGANTGELFF	TGTGCCTGGAGGCCCGGAGCGAACACCGGGGAGCTGTTTTTT
many	TRBV5-6	TRBJ2-1	TRBD1	CASTGQVYNEQFF	TGTGCCAGCACCGGACAGGTATACAATGAGCAGTTCTTC
.	TRBV13	TRBJ2-1	.	CASSLGGYDEQFF	TGTGCCAGCAGCTTAGGAGGGTACGATGAGCAGTTCTTC
.	TRBV18	TRBJ2-1	.	CASSPRYEQFF	TGTGCCAGCTCACCACGATATGAGCAGTTCTTC
few	TRBV20-1	TRBJ2-7	TRBD1	CSVNPDGQDGEQYF	TGCAGTGTTAACCCGGACGGACAGGACGGCGAGCAGTACTTC
many	TRBV12-3/TRBV12-4	TRBJ2-1	TRBD2	CASSPPLAGGENEQFF	TGTGCCAGCAGTCCGCCGTTGGCGGGGGGCGAAAATGAGCAGTTCTTC
many	TRBV29-1	TRBJ2-3	TRBD2	CSGRLAGSTDTQYF	TGCAGCGGGCGACTAGCGGGGAGCACAGATACGCAGTATTTT